The 11 T cell receptor beta chains listed next were all sequenced from one sample in a study of T cells in tuberculosis. The time point is: new active TB diagnosis, blood taken before or within 7 days of starting treatment. Sequencing was performed with immunoSEQ multiplex PCR; in TCRdb, only in-frame clones are kept and a portion is missing. The profile shows roughly 34,000 clones, roughly 85% of them singletons. The starting material was PBMCs, obtained at tuberculosis diagnosis. Every receptor here comes from an adult with tuberculosis.

This chain links TRBV10-3 with TRBJ1-6; D possibly corresponds to TRBD1 (6 bases). This CDR3 is built from 13 residues. V was clipped by 9 bases and J by 10 bases, with 16 bases between them. Germline V gene sequence: CDR1 ENHRY, CDR2 SYGVKD. The CDR3 loop reads CAIRDTVYSPLHF. The CDR3, as DNA: TGTGCCATACGGGACACAGTATACTCACCCCTCCACTTT.

This chain connects TRBV6-5 to TRBJ1-1, with D unresolved. V lost 6 bases to trimming and J lost 0 bases, with 8 bases between them. From germline, CDR1 is MNHEY and CDR2 SVGAGI. CDR3 length: 13 residues. The CDR3 reads CASSSVMNTEAFF. In DNA, the CDR3 is TGTGCCAGCAGCTCAGTGATGAACACTGAAGCTTTCTTT.

J is TRBJ1-1 and V is TRBV5-6; D may be TRBD1 (5 bases). The germline V gene has CDR1 SGHDT and CDR2 YYEEEE. This CDR3 contains 13 residues. The germline V and J ends were trimmed by 4 bases and 8 bases, with 15 bases remaining between them. CDR3 sequence reads: CASSASPGKEAFF. CDR3 DNA sequence: TGTGCCAGCAGCGCCTCCCCAGGGAAAGAAGCTTTCTTT.

A single count supports this clone. The chain is built from TRBV7-9 and TRBJ2-1, with TRBD1 matching 8 bases. There are 14 residues in the CDR3. Unmatched junction bases numbered 5, after V lost 5 bases and J lost 5 bases. CDR1 and CDR2 (germline): SEHNR, FQNEAQ (reference sequence). The CDR3 loop is CASSPGQVNNEQFF. The CDR3 DNA reads TGTGCCAGCAGCCCGGGACAGGTGAACAATGAGCAGTTCTTC.

The rearrangement uses TRBV11-1 and TRBJ1-1, with a possible D match to TRBD1 (6 bases). Germline V lookup: CDR1 SGHAT, CDR2 FQDESV (reference sequence). Deletions cut 2 bases from V and 1 base from J, with 11 bases between. This CDR3 region has 15 residues. The CDR3, as DNA: TGTGCCAGCAGCTTATATGGGGGCGGGAACACTGAAGCTTTCTTT. It yields the protein CASSLYGGGNTEAFF.

The CDR3 DNA sequence: TGTGCCAGCACCCCCGGCGGGGTTCCCTACGAGCAGTACTTC. It encodes CASTPGGVPYEQYF. V gene TRBV28 combines with J gene TRBJ2-7; TRBD2 is a possible D gene (6 bases). The CDR3 spans 14 residues. The germline gives CDR1 MDHEN, CDR2 SYDVKM. V lost 7 bases and J lost 2, with 15 bases in between.

The rearrangement links TRBV28 to TRBJ1-5; a possible D gene is TRBD1 (5 bases). Deletions cut 6 bases from V and 3 bases from J, with 15 bases between. The CDR3 has 15 amino acids. The V gene's germline CDR1 is MDHEN and CDR2 SYDVKM. The CDR3 here is CASSPGGTNNQPQHF. CDR3 sequence (DNA): TGTGCCAGCAGCCCGGGGGGGACGAACAATCAGCCCCAGCATTTT.

The chain links TRBV5-1 to TRBJ1-1; D possibly corresponds to TRBD1 (5 bases). Trimming shortened V by 3 bases and J by 3 bases, and 12 bases separated the two germline ends. CDR1 and CDR2 from the germline V gene are SGHRS and YFSETQ. CDR3 length equals 14 residues. This CDR3 reads CASSSGGRDTEAFF. The CDR3 DNA follows: TGCGCCAGCAGCTCGGGGGGTCGAGACACTGAAGCTTTCTTT.

This clone was seen a few times. This sequence joins TRBV7-2 and TRBJ1-1; weak D call: TRBD1 (5 bases). V was trimmed by 4 bases and J by 8 bases, leaving 14 bases between them. Germline V CDR1 and CDR2: SGHTA, FQGNSA. The CDR3 has 13 amino acids. The CDR3 region has the DNA TGTGCCAGCAGCTACCGGACATCCAGGGAAGCTTTCTTT. Translated: CASSYRTSREAFF. Complete variable domain (other parts from reference TRBV7-2 and TRBJ1-1): GAGVSQSPSNKVTEKGKDVELRCDPISGHTALYWYRQSLGQGLEFLIYFQGNSAPDKSGLPSDRFSAERTGGSVSTLTIQRTQQEDSAVYLCASSYRTSREAFFGQGTRLTVV.

CDR3 coding DNA: TGCAGCGAAGACAGTGATGGCTACACCTTC. This encodes CSEDSDGYTF. The chain couples TRBV29-1 to TRBJ1-2, with D perhaps TRBD1 (5 bases). Deletions cut 7 bases from V and 6 bases from J, with 9 bases between. From germline, CDR1 is SQVTM and CDR2 ANQGSEA. There are 10 residues in the CDR3.

The chain recombines TRBV5-1 with TRBJ2-3, with 11 bases lining up with TRBD2. Germline V gene data show CDR1 as SGHRS and CDR2 as YFSETQ. The CDR3 has 16 residues. V was clipped by 4 bases and J by 3 bases; unmatched bases: 7. In DNA form, the CDR3 reads TGCGCCAGCAGCGTGACTAGCGGGAAATGGACAGATACGCAGTATTTT. Protein product: CASSVTSGKWTDTQYF.